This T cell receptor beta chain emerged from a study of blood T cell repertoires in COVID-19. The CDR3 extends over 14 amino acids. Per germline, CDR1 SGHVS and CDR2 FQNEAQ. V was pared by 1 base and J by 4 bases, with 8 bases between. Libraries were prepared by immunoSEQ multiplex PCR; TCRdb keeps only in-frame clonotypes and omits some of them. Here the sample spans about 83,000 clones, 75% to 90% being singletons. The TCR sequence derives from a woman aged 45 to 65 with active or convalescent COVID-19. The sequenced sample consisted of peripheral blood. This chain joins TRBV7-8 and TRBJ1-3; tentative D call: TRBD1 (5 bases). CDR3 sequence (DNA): TGTGCCAGCAGCTTAGATGCAGGGGGAAACACCATATATTTT. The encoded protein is CASSLDAGGNTIYF.